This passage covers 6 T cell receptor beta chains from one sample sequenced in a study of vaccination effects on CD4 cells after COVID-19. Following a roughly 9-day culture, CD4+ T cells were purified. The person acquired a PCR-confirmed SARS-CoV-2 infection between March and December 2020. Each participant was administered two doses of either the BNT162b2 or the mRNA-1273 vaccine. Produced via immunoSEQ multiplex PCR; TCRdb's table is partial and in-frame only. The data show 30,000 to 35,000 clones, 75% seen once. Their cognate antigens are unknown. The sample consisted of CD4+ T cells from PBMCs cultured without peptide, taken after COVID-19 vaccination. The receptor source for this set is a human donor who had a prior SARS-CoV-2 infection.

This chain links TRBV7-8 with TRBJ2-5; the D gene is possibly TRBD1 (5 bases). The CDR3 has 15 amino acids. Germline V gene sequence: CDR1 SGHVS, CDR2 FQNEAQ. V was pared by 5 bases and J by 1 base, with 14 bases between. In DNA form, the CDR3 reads TGTGCCAGCAGCCTCCGAGGACACCTCCAAGAGACCCAGTACTTC. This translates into CASSLRGHLQETQYF.

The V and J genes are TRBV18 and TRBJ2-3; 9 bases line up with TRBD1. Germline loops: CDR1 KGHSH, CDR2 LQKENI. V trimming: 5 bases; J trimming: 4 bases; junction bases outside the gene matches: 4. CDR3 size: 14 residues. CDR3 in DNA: TGTGCCAGCTCAAGGGACAGGGAGTCAGATACGCAGTATTTT. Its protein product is CASSRDRESDTQYF. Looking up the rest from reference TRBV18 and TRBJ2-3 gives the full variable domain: NAGVMQNPRHLVRRRGQEARLRCSPMKGHSHVYWYRQLPEEGLKFMVYLQKENIIDESGMPKERFSAEFPKEGPSILRIQQVVRGDSAAYFCASSRDRESDTQYFGPGTRLTVL.

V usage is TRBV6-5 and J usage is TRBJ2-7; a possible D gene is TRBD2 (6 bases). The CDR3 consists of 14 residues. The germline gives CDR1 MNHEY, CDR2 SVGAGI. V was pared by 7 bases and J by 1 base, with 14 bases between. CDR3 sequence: CASTMDYRSYEQYF. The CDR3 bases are TGTGCCAGCACTATGGACTACCGATCCTACGAGCAGTACTTC.

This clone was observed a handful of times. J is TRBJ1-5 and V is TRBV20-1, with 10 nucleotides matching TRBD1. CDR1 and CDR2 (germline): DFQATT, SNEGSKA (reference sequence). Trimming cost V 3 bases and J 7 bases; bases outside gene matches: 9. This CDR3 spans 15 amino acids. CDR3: CSASRGDRGHQPQHF. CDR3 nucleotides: TGCAGTGCTAGTAGGGGCGACAGGGGGCACCAGCCCCAGCATTTT.

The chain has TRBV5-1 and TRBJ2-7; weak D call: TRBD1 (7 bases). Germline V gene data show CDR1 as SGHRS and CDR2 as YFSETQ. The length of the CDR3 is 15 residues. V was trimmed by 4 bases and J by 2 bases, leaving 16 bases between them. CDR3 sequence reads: CASSAGTGEAYEQYF. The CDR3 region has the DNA TGCGCCAGCAGCGCTGGCACAGGGGAGGCCTACGAGCAGTACTTC.

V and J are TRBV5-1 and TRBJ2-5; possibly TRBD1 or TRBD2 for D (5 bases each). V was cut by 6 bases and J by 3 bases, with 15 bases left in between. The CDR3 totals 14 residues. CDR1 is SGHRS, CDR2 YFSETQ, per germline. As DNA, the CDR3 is TGCGCCAGCAAGTTGAGGGGAGAAGAAGAGACCCAGTACTTC. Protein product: CASKLRGEEETQYF.